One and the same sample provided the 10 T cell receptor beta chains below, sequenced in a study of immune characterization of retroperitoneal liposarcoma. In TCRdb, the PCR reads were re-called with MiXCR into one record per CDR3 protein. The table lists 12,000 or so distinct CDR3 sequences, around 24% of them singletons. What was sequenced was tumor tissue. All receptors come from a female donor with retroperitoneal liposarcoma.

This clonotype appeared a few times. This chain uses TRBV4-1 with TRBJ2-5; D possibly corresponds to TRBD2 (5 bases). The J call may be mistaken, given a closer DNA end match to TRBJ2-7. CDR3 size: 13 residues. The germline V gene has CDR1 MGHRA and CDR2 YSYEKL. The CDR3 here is CASSSRGPYEQYF. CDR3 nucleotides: TGCGCCAGCAGCTCAAGAGGGCCCTACGAGCAGTACTTC.

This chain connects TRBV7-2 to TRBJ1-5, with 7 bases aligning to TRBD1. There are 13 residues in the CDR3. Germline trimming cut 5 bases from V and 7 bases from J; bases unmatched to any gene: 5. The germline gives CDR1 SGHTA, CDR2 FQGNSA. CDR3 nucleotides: TGTGCCAGCAGCCCCGACAGGGTACAGCCCCAGCATTTT. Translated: CASSPDRVQPQHF.

The chain's CDR3 is CASRGRSGGTEAFF. The DNA of the CDR3 is TGTGCCAGCAGGGGCCGATCAGGGGGCACTGAAGCTTTCTTT. The gene calls are TRBV6-1 and TRBJ1-1, with 7 bases lining up with TRBD1. Germline trimming cut 6 bases from V and 4 bases from J; bases unmatched to any gene: 8. The CDR3 is made up of 14 amino acids. Germline assignment: CDR1 MNHNS and CDR2 SASEGT.

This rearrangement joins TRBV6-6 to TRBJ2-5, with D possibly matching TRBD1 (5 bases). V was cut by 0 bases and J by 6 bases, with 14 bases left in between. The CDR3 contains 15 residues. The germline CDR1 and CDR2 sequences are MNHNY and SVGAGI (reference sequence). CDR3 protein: CASSYSTSDNKTQYF. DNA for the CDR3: TGTGCCAGCAGTTACTCGACTTCGGACAATAAGACCCAGTACTTC.

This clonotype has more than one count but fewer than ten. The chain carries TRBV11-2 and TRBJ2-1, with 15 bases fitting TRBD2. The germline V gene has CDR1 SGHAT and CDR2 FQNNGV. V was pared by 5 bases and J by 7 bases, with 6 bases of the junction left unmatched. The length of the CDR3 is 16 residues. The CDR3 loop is CASSGPGLAGGNEQFF. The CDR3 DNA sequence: TGTGCCAGCAGCGGCCCGGGACTAGCGGGAGGAAATGAGCAGTTCTTC.

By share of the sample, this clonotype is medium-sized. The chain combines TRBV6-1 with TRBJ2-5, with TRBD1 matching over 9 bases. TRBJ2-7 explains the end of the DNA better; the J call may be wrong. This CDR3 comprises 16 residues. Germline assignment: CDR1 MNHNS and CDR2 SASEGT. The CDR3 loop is CASSRRGGTGKYEQYF. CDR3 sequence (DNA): TGTGCCAGCAGTCGAAGGGGGGGGACAGGGAAATACGAGCAGTACTTC.

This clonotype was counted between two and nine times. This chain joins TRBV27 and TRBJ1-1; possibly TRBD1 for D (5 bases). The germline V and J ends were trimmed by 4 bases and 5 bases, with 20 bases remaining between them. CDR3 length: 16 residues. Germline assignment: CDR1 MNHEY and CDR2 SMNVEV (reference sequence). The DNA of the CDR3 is TGTGCCAGCAGTTCTACGGGGAAAGGGACGGTAACTGAAGCTTTCTTT. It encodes CASSSTGKGTVTEAFF.

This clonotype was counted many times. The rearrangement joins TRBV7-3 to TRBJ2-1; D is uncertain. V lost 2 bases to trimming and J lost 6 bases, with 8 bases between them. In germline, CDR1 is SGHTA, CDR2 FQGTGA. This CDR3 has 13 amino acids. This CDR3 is CASSLLVANEQFF. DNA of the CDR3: TGTGCCAGCAGCTTACTGGTAGCCAATGAGCAGTTCTTC. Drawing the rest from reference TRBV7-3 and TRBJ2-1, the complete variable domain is GAGVSQTPSNKVTEKGKYVELRCDPISGHTALYWYRQSLGQGPEFLIYFQGTGAADDSGLPNDRFFAVRPEGSVSTLKIQRTERGDSAVYLCASSLLVANEQFFGPGTRLTVL.

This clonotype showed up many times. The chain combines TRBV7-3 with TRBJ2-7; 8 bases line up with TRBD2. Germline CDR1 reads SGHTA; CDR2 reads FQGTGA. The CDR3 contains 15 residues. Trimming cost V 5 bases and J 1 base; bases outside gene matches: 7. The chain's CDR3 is CASSAVTGGSYEQYF. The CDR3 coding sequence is TGTGCCAGCAGCGCAGTGACGGGGGGGTCCTACGAGCAGTACTTC. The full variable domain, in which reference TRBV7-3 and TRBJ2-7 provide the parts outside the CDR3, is GAGVSQTPSNKVTEKGKYVELRCDPISGHTALYWYRQSLGQGPEFLIYFQGTGAADDSGLPNDRFFAVRPEGSVSTLKIQRTERGDSAVYLCASSAVTGGSYEQYFGPGTRLTVT.

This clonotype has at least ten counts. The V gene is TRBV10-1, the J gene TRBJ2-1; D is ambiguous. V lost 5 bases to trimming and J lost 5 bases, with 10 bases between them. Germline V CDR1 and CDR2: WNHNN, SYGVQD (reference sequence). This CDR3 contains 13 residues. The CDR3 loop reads CASSLGLNNEQFF. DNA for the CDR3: TGCGCCAGCAGTTTAGGGCTCAACAATGAGCAGTTCTTC.